This TCR beta chain is drawn from a study of blood T cell repertoires in COVID-19. Study details: The United States, Italy and Spain provided the acute and convalescent COVID-19 samples.

Original data processing: Cell counts per sample came from amplifying reference gene primers. Assay used: immunoSEQ multiplex PCR; TCRdb lists only in-frame clones, some missing. V, J and clone size reflect that table, while D and trimming were determined from the DNA. The sample lists 350,000 to 450,000 clones, 90% to 95% seen once, with over 0.7% in the top ten. Cohorts were assigned according to the clinical history that participants reported. It was within 2 weeks before study entry that exposed participants met a COVID-19 case. V lost 5 bases and J 4 bases, leaving 23 bases between the germline ends. Germline CDR1 and CDR2: KGHSH and LQKENI. The CDR3 has 17 amino acids.

This sequence originates from a woman between 40 and 55 years old who had been exposed to COVID-19. Sequenced input: PBMCs or T cells enriched from blood (not recorded which). V usage is TRBV18 and J usage is TRBJ1-1, with D perhaps matching TRBD1 (6 bases). The CDR3 nucleotides read TGTGCCAGCTCATTCCGGGTAACACAGGGCGGTATCACTGAAGCTTTCTTT. Its protein product is CASSFRVTQGGITEAFF.